Listed below are T cell receptor beta chains from one sample, sequenced in a study of OX40 agonist ivuxolimab in advanced cancers. Clones were sequenced by immunoSEQ multiplex PCR, and TCRdb holds only the in-frame ones, with some missing. Among tens of thousands of clones listed, about 88% were seen once. The starting material was CD4+ or CD8+ T cells sorted from blood, obtained in a trial of the OX40 agonist ivuxolimab. These receptor sequences come from an adult with an advanced solid tumor such as melanoma, head and neck, liver or kidney cancer. Both conserved end residues are part of each CDR3. D genes are given only for firm matches. Rows may omit the clone size; those that give it use once, few, many or a size class.

v_call: TRBV15; j_call: TRBJ2-4; clone_size: NA; d_call: NA; cdr3_nt: TGTGCCACCAGCAGAGATGAAGGGGTAGCCAAAAACATTCAGTACTTC; cdr3_aa: CATSRDEGVAKNIQYF
v_call: TRBV7-9; j_call: TRBJ1-1; clone_size: NA; d_call: NA; cdr3_nt: TGTGCCAGCAGCTTTACGGACGGGAACACTGAAGCTTTCTTT; cdr3_aa: CASSFTDGNTEAFF
v_call: TRBV27; j_call: TRBJ2-5; clone_size: NA; d_call: NA; cdr3_nt: TGTGCCAGCAGTTTATTAGAGGGAGAGACCCAGTACTTC; cdr3_aa: CASSLLEGETQYF
v_call: TRBV6-5; j_call: TRBJ2-7; clone_size: NA; d_call: NA; cdr3_nt: TGTGCCAGCAGTTACTCGACGGGGTTCGGAGAGCAGTACTTC; cdr3_aa: CASSYSTGFGEQYF
v_call: TRBV30; j_call: TRBJ1-1; clone_size: NA; d_call: NA; cdr3_nt: TGTGCCTGGAGTGTACAGCTGAACACTGAAGCTTTCTTT; cdr3_aa: CAWSVQLNTEAFF
v_call: TRBV6-5; j_call: TRBJ1-2; clone_size: NA; d_call: NA; cdr3_nt: TGTGCCAGCAGTCCCGGGACAAGGGCCTATGGCTACACCTTC; cdr3_aa: CASSPGTRAYGYTF
v_call: TRBV2; j_call: TRBJ2-3; clone_size: once; d_call: TRBD2; cdr3_nt: TGTGCCAGCAGTGAACAGCGGGGGACCACAGATACGCAGTATTTT; cdr3_aa: CASSEQRGTTDTQYF
v_call: TRBV5-1; j_call: TRBJ1-2; clone_size: few; d_call: TRBD1; cdr3_nt: TGCGCCAGCAGCTCCAGGACAGGGGCCGCAGACTATGGCTACACCTTC; cdr3_aa: CASSSRTGAADYGYTF
v_call: TRBV7-6; j_call: TRBJ2-2; clone_size: NA; d_call: TRBD1; cdr3_nt: TGTGCCAGCAGCAAAAGGACAGGCTTAAACACCGGGGAGCTGTTTTTT; cdr3_aa: CASSKRTGLNTGELFF
v_call: TRBV7-9; j_call: TRBJ1-2; clone_size: NA; d_call: TRBD1; cdr3_nt: TGTGCCAGCAGTCCCCAGCCGGACAGGGGCTATGGCTACACCTTC; cdr3_aa: CASSPQPDRGYGYTF
v_call: TRBV2; j_call: TRBJ2-5; clone_size: NA; d_call: NA; cdr3_nt: TGTGCCAGCAGACAGAGCAAGGAGACCCAGTACTTC; cdr3_aa: CASRQSKETQYF